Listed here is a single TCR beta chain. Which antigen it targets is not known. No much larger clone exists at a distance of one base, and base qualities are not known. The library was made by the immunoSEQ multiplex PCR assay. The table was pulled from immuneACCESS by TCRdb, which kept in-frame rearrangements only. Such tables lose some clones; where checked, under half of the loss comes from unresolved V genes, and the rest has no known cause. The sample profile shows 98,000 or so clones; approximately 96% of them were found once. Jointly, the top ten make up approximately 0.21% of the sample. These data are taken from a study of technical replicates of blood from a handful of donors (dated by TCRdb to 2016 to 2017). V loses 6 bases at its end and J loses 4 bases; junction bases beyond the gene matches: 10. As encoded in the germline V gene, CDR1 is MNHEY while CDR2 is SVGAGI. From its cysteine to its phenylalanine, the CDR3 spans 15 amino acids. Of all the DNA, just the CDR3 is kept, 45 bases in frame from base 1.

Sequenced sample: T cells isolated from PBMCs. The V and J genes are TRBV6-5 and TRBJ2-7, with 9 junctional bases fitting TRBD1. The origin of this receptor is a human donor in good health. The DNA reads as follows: TGTGCCAGCAGGGAGGGACAGGGCATCGGTTACGAGCAGTACTTC. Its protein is CASREGQGIGYEQYF.